These 19 T cell receptor beta chains share one sample of origin, sequenced in a study of shared clonotypes between healthy human individuals. CD45RO negativity and positive selection for CCR7 defined naive CD8 cells, a population that excluded terminally differentiated effector memory CD45RA+ cells. Libraries were prepared by immunoSEQ multiplex PCR; TCRdb keeps only in-frame clonotypes and omits some of them. The data contain over 2 million clones, about 95% of them singletons. The sequencing sample was made of naive CD8+ T cells sorted from blood. The receptors derive from a man between 18 and 35 years old in good health.

Points on this clone: One junction end does not reproduce the germline sequence, and a read error may be involved. The chain employs TRBV10-3 and TRBJ1-5; D remains unclear. CDR1 and CDR2 (germline): ENHRY, SYGVKD. CDR3 length: 12 residues. The CDR3 DNA is TGTGCCATCAGTGAGGGAGGTGGAGCCAGGTATTTT. It yields the protein CAISEGGGARYF.

The chain combines TRBV5-4 with TRBJ2-7, with D perhaps TRBD1 (6 bases). Between the trimmed V and J ends, which lost 1 base and 5 bases, there was a span of 16 bases. The germline CDR1 and CDR2 sequences are SGHNT and YYREEE (reference sequence). CDR3 length: 15 amino acids. CDR3 DNA sequence: TGTGCCAGCAGCTTGTTGGGGGCTCTAATCGACGAGCAGTACTTC. Translated: CASSLLGALIDEQYF.

This clone was counted a single time. J is TRBJ2-1 and V is TRBV30; no clear D gene. Trimming took off 0 bases at V and 2 bases at J, with 8 bases between the two ends. The germline gives CDR1 GTSNPN, CDR2 SVGIG (reference sequence). This CDR3 comprises 14 residues. CDR3: CAWSVTAAYNEQFF. The CDR3 DNA sequence: TGTGCCTGGAGTGTCACTGCAGCCTACAATGAGCAGTTCTTC.

A single count supports this clone. Other DNA sequences in the sample encode the same CDR3. The chain links TRBV7-6 to TRBJ2-5; D unresolved. Germline V gene data show CDR1 as SGHVS and CDR2 as FNYEAQ. The CDR3 totals 14 residues. V was trimmed by 1 base and J by 2 bases, leaving 8 bases between them. In DNA form, the CDR3 reads TGTGCCAGCAGCTTAGAGGCCGAGCAAGAGACCCAGTACTTC. This encodes CASSLEAEQETQYF.

V usage is TRBV7-9 and J usage is TRBJ2-7, with 7 bases aligning to TRBD2. Germline CDR1 reads SEHNR; CDR2 reads FQNEAQ (reference sequence). With V trimmed by 3 bases and J by 2 bases, 4 bases remained unmatched. The CDR3 consists of 14 residues. The CDR3 sequence is CASSFERGTYEQYF. Written as DNA, the CDR3 is TGTGCCAGCAGCTTTGAGCGGGGTACCTACGAGCAGTACTTC. The full variable domain, in which reference TRBV7-9 and TRBJ2-7 provide the parts outside the CDR3, is DTGVSQNPRHKITKRGQNVTFRCDPISEHNRLYWYRQTLGQGPEFLTYFQNEAQLEKSRLLSDRFSAERPKGSFSTLEIQRTEQGDSAMYLCASSFERGTYEQYFGPGTRLTVT.

This sequence joins TRBV10-1 and TRBJ2-5, with D tentatively TRBD1 or TRBD2 (5 bases each). The V gene's germline CDR1 is WNHNN and CDR2 SYGVQD (reference sequence). The V and J ends lost 2 bases and 3 bases respectively, with 10 bases between them. This CDR3 is built from 14 residues. CDR3 DNA: TGCGCCAGCAGTGAGACCGGGACGGAAGAGACCCAGTACTTC. The encoded protein is CASSETGTEETQYF.

The chain employs TRBV10-2 and TRBJ2-7; D assignment may be TRBD1 or TRBD2 (5 bases each). The ends were cut back, 4 bases at V and 3 bases at J, with 10 bases in the middle. CDR1 and CDR2 from the germline V gene are WSHSY and SAAADI. This CDR3 comprises 13 residues. The CDR3 loop reads CASSGGPDYEQYF. DNA for the CDR3: TGCGCCAGCAGTGGGGGACCCGACTACGAGCAGTACTTC.

The rearrangement links TRBV27 to TRBJ1-4; 7 bases map to TRBD1. This CDR3 is 14 amino acids long. V gave up 6 bases and J gave up 6 bases; unmatched junction bases: 7. In germline, CDR1 is MNHEY, CDR2 SMNVEV (reference sequence). The CDR3 nucleotides read TGTGCCAGCAGCGTCGGGACAGTACATGAAAAACTGTTTTTT. Translating gives CASSVGTVHEKLFF.

This clone was seen a single time. The chain couples TRBV13 to TRBJ2-1; tentative D call: TRBD1 (6 bases). In germline, CDR1 is PRHDT, CDR2 FYEKMQ (reference sequence). V lost 4 bases, J lost 10 bases, and 14 bases lay in between. The CDR3 has 13 amino acids. The CDR3 sequence: CASSWGLQPEQFF. The CDR3 DNA reads as TGTGCCAGCAGCTGGGGGCTGCAGCCGGAGCAGTTCTTC.

This clone has a single count. This CDR3 is also generated by other DNA sequences in the sample. This chain joins TRBV5-1 and TRBJ1-1; 7 bases agree with TRBD1. The trim removed 4 bases at V and 0 bases at J, leaving 6 bases unmatched. CDR3 size: 15 residues. Germline-derived CDR1 and CDR2 are SGHRS and YFSETQ. CDR3 bases: TGCGCCAGCAGCACTGGGACAGCCATGAACACTGAAGCTTTCTTT. This gives the protein CASSTGTAMNTEAFF.

About this clone: Other DNA sequences in the sample encode the same CDR3. The chain carries TRBV7-6 and TRBJ2-7, with D perhaps matching TRBD1 (5 bases). CDR1 SGHVS and CDR2 FNYEAQ come from the germline V gene. CDR3 length: 12 residues. V lost 6 bases to trimming and J lost 3 bases, with 9 bases between them. The CDR3 loop reads CASSPGNYEQYF. CDR3 nucleotide sequence: TGTGCCAGCAGTCCAGGGAACTACGAGCAGTACTTC.

This clone has just one count. CDR3 amino acids: CASSPSSGEINEKLFF. CDR3 nucleotides: TGTGCCAGCAGCCCCTCTTCGGGGGAGATAAATGAAAAACTGTTTTTT. This rearrangement joins TRBV27 to TRBJ1-4; the D gene is possibly TRBD1 (5 bases). The V gene lost 6 bases and the J gene lost 5 bases, with 19 bases spanning the gap. CDR3 size: 16 residues. The germline CDR1 and CDR2 sequences are MNHEY and SMNVEV (reference sequence).

The chain carries TRBV4-1 and TRBJ2-7; D possibly uses TRBD1 or TRBD2 (5 bases each). The CDR3 is made up of 13 amino acids. Germline-derived CDR1 and CDR2 are MGHRA and YSYEKL. Trimming pared 0 bases from V and 9 bases from J, leaving 12 bases between. CDR3 DNA: TGCGCCAGCAGCCAAGATGGAGTCGGGACGCAGTACTTC. Translated, it gives CASSQDGVGTQYF.

The rearrangement uses TRBV4-3 and TRBJ1-4; tentatively, D is TRBD1 (5 bases). Germline CDR1 reads LGHNA; CDR2 reads YSLEER. This CDR3 region has 14 residues. Trimming stripped 0 bases from V and 10 bases from J, with 12 bases between. CDR3 bases: TGCGCCAGCAGCCAAGATCAGGGCTTCGGAAAACTGTTTTTT. Protein sequence: CASSQDQGFGKLFF.

The rearrangement joins TRBV6-5 to TRBJ2-1; the D gene is possibly TRBD2 (6 bases). The V gene lost 0 bases and the J gene lost 5 bases, with 14 bases spanning the gap. Germline CDR1 reads MNHEY; CDR2 reads SVGAGI. This CDR3 region has 16 residues. The CDR3 sequence is CASSYSWGENHNEQFF. CDR3 nucleotide sequence: TGTGCCAGCAGTTACTCTTGGGGGGAGAATCACAATGAGCAGTTCTTC.

This clone was seen a single time. The chain is built from TRBV5-6 and TRBJ1-2, with 9 bases lining up with TRBD1. This CDR3 has 16 amino acids. Germline V gene lookup returns CDR1 SGHDT and CDR2 YYEEEE. V shed 3 bases and J 3 bases; nucleotides not matched to a gene: 9. The CDR3 nucleotides read TGTGCCAGCAGCTGGGGACAGGGTCTTACTTACTATGGCTACACCTTC. Protein sequence: CASSWGQGLTYYGYTF.

This clone came up once. The chain links TRBV5-4 to TRBJ1-2, with D uncertain. Per the germline V gene, CDR1 is SGHNT and CDR2 is YYREEE (reference sequence). The CDR3 sequence is 15 residues long. Trimming took 0 bases from V and 4 from J, leaving 13 bases between them. The CDR3 nucleotides read TGTGCCAGCAGCTTGGTATGGGAGGGTGGCTATGGCTACACCTTC. This encodes CASSLVWEGGYGYTF.

The rearrangement links TRBV4-3 to TRBJ2-3; D is ambiguous. V lost 6 bases and J 1 base, leaving 8 bases between the germline ends. Germline loops: CDR1 LGHNA, CDR2 YSLEER. CDR3 length: 13 amino acids. CDR3 bases: TGCGCCAGCAGACTGATGGGCACAGATACGCAGTATTTT. It yields the protein CASRLMGTDTQYF.

The V gene is TRBV18, the J gene TRBJ2-3, with 7 nucleotides matching TRBD1. The CDR3 extends over 14 amino acids. Germline assignment: CDR1 KGHSH and CDR2 LQKENI. V trimming: 2 bases; J trimming: 5 bases; junction bases outside the gene matches: 4. The CDR3 is CASSPTGAGDTQYF. CDR3 bases: TGTGCCAGCTCACCAACAGGGGCGGGAGATACGCAGTATTTT.